This paragraph covers one T cell receptor (beta chain) sequence. What it recognizes is unknown. This specimen comes from a study of cytomegalovirus exposure and HLA in healthy donors. Study conclusions and caveats: A highly shared variant cluster was judged a likely technical artifact. The study listed around 150 cytomegalovirus-associated TCR beta chains. Among immune exposure information, only CMV serostatus was available.

Both 60 Vbeta primers and 13 Jbeta primers went into the PCR. Original processing methods: The authors later counted 65 million to 90 million unique TCR beta chains, approximately 12 million of them shared. The repertoire was sequenced with immunoSEQ multiplex PCR; TCRdb's copy has only in-frame clones and lacks some. The V and J calls and the clone size are those of that table, but D and trimming were determined from the DNA. The table has some 140,000 clones, about 82% seen once. Per germline, CDR1 MNHEY and CDR2 SVGAGI. This CDR3 has 13 amino acids. V was shortened by 2 bases and J by 2 bases, with 7 bases between the two germline ends.

The gene calls are TRBV6-5 and TRBJ2-7; D possibly corresponds to TRBD2 (6 bases). This receptor was taken from a female donor in good health and CMV-seropositive. Sequencing was performed on PBMCs. This CDR3 reads CASSYGGTYEQYF. The DNA for the CDR3 is TGTGCCAGCAGTTACGGGGGGACCTACGAGCAGTACTTC.